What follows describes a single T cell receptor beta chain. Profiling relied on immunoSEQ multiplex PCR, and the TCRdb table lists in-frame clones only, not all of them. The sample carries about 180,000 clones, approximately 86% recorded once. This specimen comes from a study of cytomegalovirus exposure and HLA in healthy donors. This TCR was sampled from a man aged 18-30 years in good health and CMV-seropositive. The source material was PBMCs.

The CDR3: CASRRLAGDHEQYF. In DNA, the CDR3 is TGTGCCAGTAGGAGGCTAGCGGGAGATCACGAGCAGTACTTC. The rearrangement links TRBV19 to TRBJ2-7; 10 bases match TRBD2. Germline assignment: CDR1 LNHDA and CDR2 SQIVND (reference sequence). This CDR3 region has 14 residues. Trimming took 6 bases from V and 5 from J; bases not matched to a gene: 7.